The source of this T cell receptor beta chain is a study of cytomegalovirus exposure and HLA in healthy donors. Looking at the study overall: In a later analysis, the roughly 110 validation repertoires were reported to have used the same platform as the approximately 700 first-cohort repertoires.

Data came from immunoSEQ multiplex PCR; TCRdb stores just in-frame clones and leaves some out. This sample has 150,000 to 180,000 clones, with approximately 86% found just once. Germline loops: CDR1 MNHEY, CDR2 SVGAGI. V dropped 6 bases and J dropped 7 bases, with 12 bases sitting between them. There are 12 residues in the CDR3. Sequencing input: PBMCs. This chain joins TRBV6-5 and TRBJ1-2; possibly TRBD1 for D (5 bases). The sequence was obtained from a man aged 18 to 30 in good health and CMV-seropositive. Written as DNA, the CDR3 is TGTGCCAGCAGCCACGCCAGGGTTGGCTACACCTTC. This encodes CASSHARVGYTF.